The rows below give T cell receptor beta chains drawn from one sample of a study of T cell responses to AZD1222 COVID-19 vaccine. The data were produced by immunoSEQ multiplex PCR, yet TCRdb's version contains in-frame clones alone and is incomplete. The table records around 69,000 clones, about 88% of them present only once. This specimen was peripheral blood, taken on day 0 of AZD1222 vaccination. The receptors stem from an adult in good health. The CDR3 runs from the conserved cysteine through the conserved F or W. A D gene is named only where the DNA matches it firmly.

v_call	j_call	d_call	cdr3_aa
TRBV28	TRBJ1-3	-	CASIEANGNTIYF
TRBV2	TRBJ2-5	-	CASSVKETQYF
TRBV15	TRBJ1-5	-	CATSSIRGALGQPQHF
TRBV9	TRBJ2-4	TRBD1	CASSVGGDRRNIQYF
TRBV29-1	TRBJ2-2	-	CSGGETGELFF
TRBV7-9	TRBJ1-4	TRBD1	CASSLGAGGAFNEKLFF
TRBV9	TRBJ2-2	-	CASSVGWTDGELFF
TRBV9	TRBJ2-1	-	CASSVGVVAYNEQFF
TRBV6-5	TRBJ2-2	TRBD2	CASSSGTSGFTGELFF
TRBV2	TRBJ1-6	-	CASSESGPRQNSPLHF
TRBV5-5	TRBJ1-5	-	CASSLSDNQPQHF
TRBV20-1	TRBJ2-3	-	CSVPSRGTQYF
TRBV9	TRBJ1-4	-	CASSGTVNEKLFF
TRBV19	TRBJ2-1	TRBD2	CASSILAGGPGYNEQFF
TRBV9	TRBJ2-1	-	CASSGTVPPNEQFF
TRBV10-3	TRBJ2-5	-	CASKGDQETQYF
TRBV6-5	TRBJ2-7	-	CASTSRRGYYEQYF
TRBV6-6	TRBJ1-6	TRBD1	CASSPIDRAASPLHF
TRBV18	TRBJ2-7	TRBD1	CASSPSGTGVNEQYF
TRBV6-1	TRBJ1-6	-	CASSEVGGLFSPLHF
TRBV5-4	TRBJ1-2	-	CASSLEGSGYGYTF
TRBV18	TRBJ1-2	-	CASSTGDFSGYTF
TRBV11-3	TRBJ2-1	-	CASSLGGSPKEQFF
TRBV3-1/TRBV3-2	TRBJ1-5	-	CASSQDRRAAQPQHF
TRBV2	TRBJ1-4	TRBD1	CASREQGAANEKLFF
TRBV28	TRBJ2-1	-	CASSSGTAGWNEQFF
TRBV29-1	TRBJ2-1	TRBD2	CSVEGQGGIDEQFF
TRBV5-1	TRBJ1-1	-	CASSLVGGQNTEAFF
TRBV24-1	TRBJ2-1	TRBD2	CATSGNSGSLYNEQFF
TRBV12-3/TRBV12-4	TRBJ2-3	-	CASSFGAGPQYF
TRBV10-3	TRBJ2-1	TRBD1	CATRVRGHEQFF
TRBV7-6	TRBJ1-1	-	CASSFGGDTEAFF
TRBV3-1/TRBV3-2	TRBJ1-1	-	CASSSPTATEAFF
TRBV7-9	TRBJ2-1	-	CASSLAGAARFF
TRBV29-1	TRBJ2-7	-	CSAGTDYEQYF
TRBV5-4	TRBJ2-2	TRBD2	CASGGVVANTGELFF
TRBV3-1/TRBV3-2	TRBJ1-5	-	CASSPGLGQPQHF
TRBV29-1	TRBJ1-1	-	CSVDLDTEAFF
TRBV3-1/TRBV3-2	TRBJ2-2	-	CASSHVGGATGELFF
TRBV6-5	TRBJ1-6	-	CASRRDQLITPLHF
TRBV7-9	TRBJ1-1	-	CASSLVAQNTEAFF
TRBV6-5	TRBJ2-1	TRBD2	CASSSGLAGNEQFF
TRBV4-1	TRBJ2-5	TRBD1	CASSAPGQGVETQYF
TRBV28	TRBJ1-5	-	CASSIRPQHF
TRBV5-1	TRBJ2-1	TRBD2	CASSLFTSGGNEQFF
TRBV6-4	TRBJ1-6	TRBD1	CASSAQGAASNSPLHF
TRBV4-2	TRBJ1-6	TRBD1	CASSQEQGGSSYNSPLHF
TRBV27	TRBJ1-5	-	CASTTGGGQPQHF
TRBV25-1	TRBJ2-2	-	CASSDPGRANTGELFF
TRBV2	TRBJ1-5	-	CASSGSTSNQPQHF
TRBV6-5	TRBJ2-5	-	CASRKNLQETQYF
TRBV2	TRBJ1-5	TRBD1	CASSMTGEFFQPQHF
TRBV5-1	TRBJ1-1	TRBD1	CASSNGQGGVTEAFF
TRBV5-1	TRBJ2-2	-	CASSLARQDTGELFF
TRBV15	TRBJ2-7	TRBD2	CATSRDRREFEQYF